This T cell receptor beta chain was sequenced during a study of identical twins. The study's findings and limits: Zero-insertion analyses were open to partial confounding by invariant MAIT and iNKT cells.

The germline V and J ends were trimmed by 5 bases and 5 bases, with 12 bases remaining between them. The CDR3 has 12 amino acids. In germline, CDR1 is SQVTM, CDR2 ANQGSEA. TCRdb re-called the 5' RACE reads through MiXCR, storing one row per CDR3 protein. The sample lists approximately 700,000 distinct CDR3 sequences, around a sixth occurring once. A note on this clonotype: Antigen unknown.

The sample was also linked to a second study, of T cells expressing NK-cell markers. This second study says: An anti-gamma-delta TCR antibody restricted sorting to alpha-beta TCR T cells in several experiments. Once again these clonotypes came out on top in the CD3+CD56-NKG2C+ fraction of a few donors.

The sequencing input was PBMCs. This sequence originates from a woman between 18 and 29 years old in good health. V gene TRBV29-1 combines with J gene TRBJ2-5, with D possibly matching TRBD2 (5 bases). The CDR3 is CSVPGFQETQYF. The DNA for the CDR3 is TGCAGCGTTCCGGGGTTTCAGGAGACCCAGTACTTC.